Listed here are 4 T cell receptor beta chains from one sample, sequenced in a study of T cells in women clearing cervical HPV infection. Here immunoSEQ multiplex PCR was the method, and the copy in TCRdb shows in-frame clones only, minus some. In all, the sample yields more than 20,000 clones. Input material: blood buffy coat. These receptor sequences come from a woman aged 18 to 69 with a cervical HPV16 infection that either progressed to CIN3+ or cleared (not recorded which).

Concerning this clone: The read terminates 3 residues ahead of where the CDR3 ends, so the germline J gene completes it. The gene calls are TRBV30 and TRBJ2-7; no reliable D call. CDR3 size: 12 residues. The germline V gene encodes CDR1 GTSNPN and CDR2 SVGIG (reference sequence). The V end lost 3 bases, the J end lost 1 base, and 7 bases lay between the germline ends. CDR3 bases read: TGTGCCTGGAGCCCCACTTCCTACGAG. It translates to CAWSPTSYE. The complete CDR3 sequence is CAWSPTSYEQYF. The entire variable domain, with the rest obtained from reference TRBV30 and TRBJ2-7, is as follows: SQTIHQWPATLVQPVGSPLSLECTVEGTSNPNLYWYRQAAGRGLQLLFYSVGIGQISSEVPQNLSASRPQDRQFILSSKKLLLSDSGFYLCAWSPTSYEQYFGPGTRLTVT.

Remarks on this clone: The observed sequence ends 3 residues before the CDR3 terminus, with the missing tail filled in from the germline J gene. The gene calls are TRBV6-2 or TRBV6-3 and TRBJ2-4, with unresolved D. The CDR3 is made up of 13 amino acids. Germline V CDR1 and CDR2: MNHEY, SVGEGT. The sequenced CDR3 bases are TGTGCCAGCAGTTACTTTTCGCAGAAACTT. It is translated as CASSYFSQKL. The entire CDR3 protein is CASSYFSQKLQYF.

This clone is deemed medium-sized by its frequency. The read is 3 residues too short to cover the CDR3 end, so that end is filled in from the germline J gene. The chain uses TRBV20-1 and TRBJ2-3, with a tentative D call TRBD2 (6 bases). The V end was cut by 7 bases, the J end by 2 bases, with 13 bases between. The CDR3 has 13 residues. Germline CDR1 DFQATT, CDR2 SNEGSKA (reference sequence). CDR3 sequence reads: CSGVAGNTDTQYF. The covered CDR3 bases are TGCAGTGGAGTCGCGGGAAACACAGATACG.

On this clone: With the read ending 3 residues before the CDR3 end, the germline J gene is used to fill in that end. The gene calls are TRBV7-2 and TRBJ1-2; the D is unclear. CDR3 length equals 13 residues. Germline loops: CDR1 SGHTA, CDR2 FQGNSA. V lost 6 bases, J lost 4 bases, and 12 bases lay in between. The sequenced part of the CDR3 DNA is TGTGCCAGCAGTCCCACAGCAGGCTATGGC. This codes for CASSPTAGYG. The entire CDR3 protein is CASSPTAGYGYTF.